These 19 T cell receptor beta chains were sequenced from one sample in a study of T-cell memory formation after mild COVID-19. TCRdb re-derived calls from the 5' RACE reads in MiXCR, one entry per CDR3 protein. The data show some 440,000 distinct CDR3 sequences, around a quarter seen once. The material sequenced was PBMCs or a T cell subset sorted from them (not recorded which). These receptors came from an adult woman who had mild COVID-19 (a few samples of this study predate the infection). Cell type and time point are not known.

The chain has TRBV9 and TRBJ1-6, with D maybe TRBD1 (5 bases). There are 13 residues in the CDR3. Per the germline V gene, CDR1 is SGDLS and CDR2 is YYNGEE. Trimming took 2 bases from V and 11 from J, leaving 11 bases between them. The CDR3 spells CASSVSGTPPLHF. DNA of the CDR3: TGTGCCAGCAGCGTGTCAGGGACCCCACCCCTCCACTTT.

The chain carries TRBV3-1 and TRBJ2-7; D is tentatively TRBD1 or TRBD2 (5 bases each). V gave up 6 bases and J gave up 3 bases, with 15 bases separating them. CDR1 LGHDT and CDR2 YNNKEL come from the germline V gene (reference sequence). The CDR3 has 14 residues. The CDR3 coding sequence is TGTGCCAGCAGTCGAGGGGACGCAAACTACGAGCAGTACTTC. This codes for CASSRGDANYEQYF.

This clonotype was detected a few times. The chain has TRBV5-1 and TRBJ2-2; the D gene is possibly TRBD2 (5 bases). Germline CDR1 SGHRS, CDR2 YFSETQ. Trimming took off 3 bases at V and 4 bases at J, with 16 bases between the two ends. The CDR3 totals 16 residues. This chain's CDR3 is CASSSTSSGITGELFF. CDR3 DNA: TGCGCCAGCAGCTCTACTAGTTCTGGCATCACCGGGGAGCTGTTTTTT.

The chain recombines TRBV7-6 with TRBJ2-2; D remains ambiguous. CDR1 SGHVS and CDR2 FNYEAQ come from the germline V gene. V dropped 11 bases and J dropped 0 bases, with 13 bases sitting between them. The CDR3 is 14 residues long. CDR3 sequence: CAGRRNTNTGELFF. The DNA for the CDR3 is TGTGCCGGCCGTCGGAACACGAACACCGGGGAGCTGTTTTTT.

This CDR3 reads CAISEIVGEGEQYF. The CDR3 coding sequence is TGTGCCATCAGTGAAATTGTCGGGGAAGGCGAGCAGTACTTC. The chain combines TRBV10-3 with TRBJ2-7, with D possibly being TRBD2 (5 bases). Germline CDR1 reads ENHRY; CDR2 reads SYGVKD. The CDR3 contains 14 residues. V was pared by 3 bases and J by 6 bases, with 15 bases between.

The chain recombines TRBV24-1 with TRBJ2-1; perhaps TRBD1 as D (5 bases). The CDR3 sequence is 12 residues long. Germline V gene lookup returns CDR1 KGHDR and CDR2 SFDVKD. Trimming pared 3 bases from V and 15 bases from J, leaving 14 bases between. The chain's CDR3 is CATSDTRQLRFF. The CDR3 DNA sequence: TGTGCCACCAGTGATACTCGACAGTTACGGTTCTTC.

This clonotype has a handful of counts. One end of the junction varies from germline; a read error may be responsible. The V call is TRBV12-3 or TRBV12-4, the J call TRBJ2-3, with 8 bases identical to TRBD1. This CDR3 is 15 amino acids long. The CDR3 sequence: CASSAQSYGTGTQYF. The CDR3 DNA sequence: TGTGCCAGCAGTGCACAGTCTTACGGGACAGGTACGCAGTATTTT.

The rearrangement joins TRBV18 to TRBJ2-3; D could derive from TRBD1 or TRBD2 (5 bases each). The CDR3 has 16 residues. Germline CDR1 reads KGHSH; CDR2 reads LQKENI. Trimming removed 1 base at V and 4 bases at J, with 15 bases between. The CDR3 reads CASSPRPGSGADTQYF. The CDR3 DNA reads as TGTGCCAGCTCACCACGGCCAGGGAGTGGGGCAGATACGCAGTATTTT.

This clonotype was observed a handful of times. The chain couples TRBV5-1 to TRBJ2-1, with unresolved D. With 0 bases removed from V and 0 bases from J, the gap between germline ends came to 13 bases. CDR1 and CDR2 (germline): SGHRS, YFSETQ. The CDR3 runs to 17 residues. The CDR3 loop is CASSLGTQASSYNEQFF. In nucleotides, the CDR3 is TGCGCCAGCAGCTTGGGGACCCAGGCCAGCTCCTACAATGAGCAGTTCTTC.

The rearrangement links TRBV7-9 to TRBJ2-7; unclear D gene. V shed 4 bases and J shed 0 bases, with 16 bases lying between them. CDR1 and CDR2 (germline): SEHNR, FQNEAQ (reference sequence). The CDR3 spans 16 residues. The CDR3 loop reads CASSSQDGPSSYEQYF. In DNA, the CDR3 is TGTGCCAGCAGCTCCCAGGACGGACCCAGCTCCTACGAGCAGTACTTC.

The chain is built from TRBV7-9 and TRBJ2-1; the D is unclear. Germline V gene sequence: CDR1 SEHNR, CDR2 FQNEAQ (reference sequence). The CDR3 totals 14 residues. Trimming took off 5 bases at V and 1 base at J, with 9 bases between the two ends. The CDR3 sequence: CASSRTISYNEQFF. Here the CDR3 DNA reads TGTGCCAGCAGCCGCACCATTTCCTACAATGAGCAGTTCTTC.

The CDR3 here is CASSPGTSGIMPTYEQYF. CDR3 in DNA: TGTGCCAGCAGTCCCGGGACTAGCGGGATCATGCCCACCTACGAGCAGTACTTC. The genes are TRBV7-9 and TRBJ2-7; 13 positions agree with TRBD2. The CDR3 is 18 residues long. Trimming took 6 bases from V and 2 from J; bases not matched to a gene: 13. Germline-derived CDR1 and CDR2 are SEHNR and FQNEAQ (reference sequence).

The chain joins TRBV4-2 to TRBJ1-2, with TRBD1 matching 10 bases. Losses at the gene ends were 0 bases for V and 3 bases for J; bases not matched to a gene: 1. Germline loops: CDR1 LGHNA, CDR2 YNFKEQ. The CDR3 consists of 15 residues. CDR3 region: CASSQEGTGDYGYTF. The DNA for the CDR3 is TGTGCCAGCAGCCAAGAAGGGACAGGGGACTATGGCTACACCTTC.

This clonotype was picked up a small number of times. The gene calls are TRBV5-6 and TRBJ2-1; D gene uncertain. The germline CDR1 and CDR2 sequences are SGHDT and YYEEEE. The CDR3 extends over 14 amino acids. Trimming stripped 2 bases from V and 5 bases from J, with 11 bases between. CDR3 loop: CASSFMGLNNEQFF. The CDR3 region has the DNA TGTGCCAGCAGCTTCATGGGGTTAAACAATGAGCAGTTCTTC.

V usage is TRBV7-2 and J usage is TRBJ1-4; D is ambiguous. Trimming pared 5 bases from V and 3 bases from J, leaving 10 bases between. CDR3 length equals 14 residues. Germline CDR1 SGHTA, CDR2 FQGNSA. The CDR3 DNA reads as TGTGCCAGCAGCGCCGGACGGTCTAATGAAAAACTGTTTTTT. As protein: CASSAGRSNEKLFF.

CDR3 nucleotides: TGTGCCAGCAGTTTGAGGAAGAACACCGGGGAGCTGTTTTTT. It yields the protein CASSLRKNTGELFF. The chain links TRBV27 to TRBJ2-2, with D unclear. CDR1 is MNHEY, CDR2 SMNVEV, per germline (reference sequence). The CDR3 is made up of 14 amino acids. With 3 bases removed from V and 1 base from J, the gap between germline ends came to 6 bases.

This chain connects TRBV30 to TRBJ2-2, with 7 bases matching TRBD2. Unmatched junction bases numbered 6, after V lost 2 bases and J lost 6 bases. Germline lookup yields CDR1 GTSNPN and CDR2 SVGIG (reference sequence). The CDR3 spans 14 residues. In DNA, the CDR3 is TGTGCCTGGAGTCGGACTAGTGAGGCCGGGGAGCTGTTTTTT. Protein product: CAWSRTSEAGELFF. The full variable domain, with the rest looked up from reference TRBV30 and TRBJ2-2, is SQTIHQWPATLVQPVGSPLSLECTVEGTSNPNLYWYRQAAGRGLQLLFYSVGIGQISSEVPQNLSASRPQDRQFILSSKKLLLSDSGFYLCAWSRTSEAGELFFGEGSRLTVL.

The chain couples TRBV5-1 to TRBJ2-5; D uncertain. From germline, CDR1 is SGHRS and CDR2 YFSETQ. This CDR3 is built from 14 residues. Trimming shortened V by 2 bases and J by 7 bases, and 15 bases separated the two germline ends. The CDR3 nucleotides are TGCGCCAGCAGCTTTTCTGGGATCTATCCGACCCAGTACTTC. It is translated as CASSFSGIYPTQYF. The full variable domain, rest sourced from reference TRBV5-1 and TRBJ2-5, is KAGVTQTPRYLIKTRGQQVTLSCSPISGHRSVSWYQQTPGQGLQFLFEYFSETQRNKGNFPGRFSGRQFSNSRSEMNVSTLELGDSALYLCASSFSGIYPTQYFGPGTRLLVL.

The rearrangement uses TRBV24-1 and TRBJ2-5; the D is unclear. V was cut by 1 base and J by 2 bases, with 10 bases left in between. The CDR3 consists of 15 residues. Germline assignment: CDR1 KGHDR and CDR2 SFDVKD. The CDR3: CATSDFVGRQETQYF. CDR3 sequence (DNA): TGTGCCACCAGTGATTTCGTTGGTAGACAAGAGACCCAGTACTTC.